A selection of T cell receptor beta chains follows, all from one sample in a study of blood T cell repertoires in COVID-19. Only in-frame clones appear in the TCRdb table, and some are missing; sequencing was by immunoSEQ multiplex PCR. This sample carries more than 300,000 clones, around nine tenths of them seen once, and the ten largest clones take less than 1.5%. The source material was PBMCs or T cells enriched from blood (not recorded which). The receptors originated from a woman in her late teens or twenties who had recovered from COVID-19. Both conserved end residues are part of each CDR3. Each record gives: V gene, J gene, CDR3 protein.

V: TRBV18
J: TRBJ1-1
CDR3: CASSRNGGENTEAFF

V: TRBV3-1/TRBV3-2
J: TRBJ2-3
CDR3: CASSPASGGITDTQYF

V: TRBV7-9
J: TRBJ1-4
CDR3: CASSRGLSGQGDEKLFF

V: TRBV7-8
J: TRBJ1-5
CDR3: CASSRAGYAQHF

V: TRBV27
J: TRBJ2-3
CDR3: CASSSLRRESTDTQYF

V: TRBV19
J: TRBJ2-2
CDR3: CASNRANTGELFF

V: TRBV7-2
J: TRBJ1-2
CDR3: CASSLAGQTPYGYTF

V: TRBV7-8
J: TRBJ1-5
CDR3: CASSLPPNTPGQPQHF

V: TRBV7-8
J: TRBJ1-6
CDR3: CATQGRGDYSPLHF

V: TRBV7-4
J: TRBJ1-2
CDR3: CASSPYGQGYGYTF

V: TRBV6-5
J: TRBJ2-2
CDR3: CASSYSRRETGELFF

V: TRBV6-4
J: TRBJ2-2
CDR3: CASSDSGQNTGELFF

V: TRBV6-5
J: TRBJ2-2
CDR3: CATSSGNTGELFF

V: TRBV29-1
J: TRBJ1-6
CDR3: CSVGGDSVDSPLHF

V: TRBV9
J: TRBJ1-1
CDR3: CASGMGRDLNTEAFF

V: TRBV12-5
J: TRBJ2-7
CDR3: CASMDSSYEQYF

V: TRBV5-1
J: TRBJ1-6
CDR3: CASSLIGGLGNSPLHF

V: TRBV9
J: TRBJ1-5
CDR3: CASSASGNPLGFSNQPQHF

V: TRBV15
J: TRBJ2-4
CDR3: CATSPRGGGDRDIQYF

V: TRBV5-1
J: TRBJ2-3
CDR3: CASSLALVLTDTQYF

V: TRBV19
J: TRBJ1-1
CDR3: CASTTTGVGAFF

V: TRBV4-1
J: TRBJ1-3
CDR3: CASSQADFSGNTIYF

V: TRBV9
J: TRBJ1-4
CDR3: CASSLGPSGKSGEKLFF

V: TRBV7-9
J: TRBJ1-1
CDR3: CASSNQGGNTEAFF

V: TRBV28
J: TRBJ1-3
CDR3: CASSLNPGIGNTIYF

V: TRBV9
J: TRBJ2-3
CDR3: CASSVGSRSTDTQYF

V: TRBV19
J: TRBJ1-1
CDR3: CAAVETGDTEAFF

V: TRBV11-2
J: TRBJ1-3
CDR3: CASSLVPLTGKGNTIYF

V: TRBV12-3/TRBV12-4
J: TRBJ1-1
CDR3: CASSFSEDTEAFF

V: TRBV29-1
J: TRBJ2-1
CDR3: CSVERQVENEQFF

V: TRBV4-1
J: TRBJ1-3
CDR3: CASSRTLDRGGGNTIYF

V: TRBV28
J: TRBJ2-7
CDR3: CASSFQGTYEQYF

V: TRBV3-1/TRBV3-2
J: TRBJ2-3
CDR3: CASSQARPAGADTQYF

V: TRBV6-5
J: TRBJ2-5
CDR3: CASSLGEGGETQYF

V: TRBV27
J: TRBJ1-2
CDR3: CASSLGGSYGYTF

V: TRBV4-1
J: TRBJ2-7
CDR3: CASSQVEQGYEQYF

V: TRBV5-6
J: TRBJ2-1
CDR3: CASSLRRAANSYNEQFF

V: TRBV5-4
J: TRBJ2-2
CDR3: CATLRHGTSGGTGELFF

V: TRBV19
J: TRBJ1-5
CDR3: CSAQGNNQPQHF

V: TRBV9
J: TRBJ2-5
CDR3: CASSARGAGEETQYF

V: TRBV7-2
J: TRBJ2-5
CDR3: CASSSGLLYSETQYF

V: TRBV14
J: TRBJ1-1
CDR3: CASSHGQGLITEAFF

V: TRBV6-2/TRBV6-3
J: TRBJ1-1
CDR3: CASSPDSLEAFF

V: TRBV7-2
J: TRBJ2-1
CDR3: CASSLEAGGPYNEQFF

V: TRBV11-2
J: TRBJ1-1
CDR3: CASSSGVLEAFF

V: TRBV29-1
J: TRBJ2-3
CDR3: CSVSESADTQYF

V: TRBV5-1
J: TRBJ2-1
CDR3: CASSGTGTSAYNEQFF

V: TRBV3-1/TRBV3-2
J: TRBJ2-3
CDR3: CASSHRQGTDTQYF

V: TRBV4-3
J: TRBJ2-1
CDR3: CASSQDGPSSGGYNEQFF

V: TRBV30
J: TRBJ1-6
CDR3: CAWSGTGIGPLHF

V: TRBV3-1/TRBV3-2
J: TRBJ2-5
CDR3: CASSQVRGGFQETQYF

V: TRBV30
J: TRBJ2-7
CDR3: CAWSPQGALYEQYF

V: TRBV18
J: TRBJ2-7
CDR3: CASSTLGLPQPRREYEQYF

V: TRBV5-1
J: TRBJ1-4
CDR3: CASSRTGYGEKLFF

V: TRBV19
J: TRBJ1-5
CDR3: CASDDRASQPQHF

V: TRBV30
J: TRBJ2-2
CDR3: CAFFFLEGHLVNTGELFF

V: TRBV28
J: TRBJ2-1
CDR3: CASHGTKYNEQFF

V: TRBV3-1/TRBV3-2
J: TRBJ1-4
CDR3: CASSQDLTATNEKLFF

V: TRBV5-1
J: TRBJ2-7
CDR3: CASSLQGAYEQYF

V: TRBV5-8
J: TRBJ2-2
CDR3: CASSPGDTDTGELFF